The 23 T cell receptor beta chains listed next were all sequenced from one sample in a study of CD8 T cells in ankylosing spondylitis. One entry per CDR3 protein results from TCRdb running MiXCR on the 5' RACE reads. Counted here are about 88,000 distinct CDR3 sequences, 25% to 35% occurring once; the ten biggest clones make up about 60%. The sample comprised blood, either unsorted or a sorted T cell fraction (not recorded which). The receptors come from a male donor with ankylosing spondylitis or in good health (not recorded which).

The chain carries TRBV5-1 and TRBJ2-7; TRBD1 or TRBD2 may be the D gene (5 bases each). This CDR3 is 16 amino acids long. Germline CDR1 reads SGHRS; CDR2 reads YFSETQ. Trimming took off 0 bases at V and 2 bases at J, with 15 bases between the two ends. CDR3 region: CASSLGPGRDPYEQYF. The DNA of the CDR3 is TGCGCCAGCAGCTTGGGTCCGGGACGGGACCCCTACGAGCAGTACTTC.

This clonotype was counted a few times. The V call is TRBV12-3 or TRBV12-4, the J call TRBJ1-2, with a possible D match to TRBD1 (5 bases). The ends were cut back, 1 base at V and 4 bases at J, with 7 bases in the middle. There are 13 residues in the CDR3. The CDR3 nucleotides read TGTGCCAGCAGTTTAGGACAGCTCTATGGCTACACCTTC. As protein: CASSLGQLYGYTF.

This chain links TRBV6-1 with TRBJ1-2, with 9 bases matching TRBD1. CDR1 MNHNS and CDR2 SASEGT come from the germline V gene. The V and J ends lost 5 bases and 2 bases, in that order; junction bases with no gene match: 6. There are 15 residues in the CDR3. The chain's CDR3 is CASSSPGQGNYGYTF. In DNA form, the CDR3 reads TGTGCCAGCAGTAGTCCGGGACAGGGCAACTATGGCTACACCTTC.

V is TRBV20-1 and J is TRBJ1-6; D is uncertain. V lost 6 bases and J lost 3, with 12 bases in between. Germline V gene lookup returns CDR1 DFQATT and CDR2 SNEGSKA (reference sequence). CDR3 length: 14 amino acids. CDR3 in amino acids: CSAGASIYNSPLHF. The CDR3 DNA reads as TGCAGTGCCGGCGCGTCGATCTATAATTCACCCCTCCACTTT.

This sequence joins TRBV5-1 and TRBJ2-2; no reliable D call. V lost 0 bases and J lost 4, with 7 bases in between. The germline V gene has CDR1 SGHRS and CDR2 YFSETQ. The CDR3 contains 14 residues. The CDR3 DNA reads as TGCGCCAGCAGCTTGGGGGCACCCACCGGGGAGCTGTTTTTT. This gives the protein CASSLGAPTGELFF.

CDR3 in amino acids: CSARDISGGGQFF. CDR3 DNA sequence: TGCAGTGCTAGAGATATAAGCGGGGGTGGGCAGTTCTTC. This chain joins TRBV20-1 and TRBJ2-1, with TRBD2 matching over 8 bases. The CDR3 extends over 13 amino acids. Germline trimming cut 0 bases from V and 12 bases from J; bases unmatched to any gene: 7. CDR1 and CDR2 (germline): DFQATT, SNEGSKA (reference sequence).

This clonotype was detected only a few times. This chain links TRBV5-1 with TRBJ2-3; D unclear. In germline, CDR1 is SGHRS, CDR2 YFSETQ. V was clipped by 0 bases and J by 1 base, with 6 bases between them. CDR3 length: 14 amino acids. The CDR3 here is CASSLGAGTDTQYF. In nucleotides, the CDR3 is TGCGCCAGCAGCTTGGGCGCCGGCACAGATACGCAGTATTTT.

The chain uses TRBV5-1 and TRBJ2-5; 8 positions match TRBD1. Per germline, CDR1 SGHRS and CDR2 YFSETQ. V lost 0 bases, J lost 1 base, and 5 bases stayed unmatched. The CDR3 contains 16 residues. The CDR3 DNA reads as TGCGCCAGCAGCTTGGAGGCAGGGGGCCCCCAAGAGACCCAGTACTTC. Protein: CASSLEAGGPQETQYF.

The chain carries TRBV6-5 and TRBJ2-7; D remains ambiguous. The CDR3 is 14 residues long. Trimming took off 0 bases at V and 2 bases at J, with 8 bases between the two ends. Germline values: CDR1 MNHEY, CDR2 SVGAGI. CDR3 loop: CASSYSGNTYEQYV. For the CDR3, the DNA is TGTGCCAGCAGTTACTCCGGCAATACCTACGAGCAGTACGTC.

This clonotype showed up many times. The chain couples TRBV20-1 to TRBJ2-7; 7 nucleotides match TRBD2. The CDR3 loop spans 12 amino acids. V was clipped by 4 bases and J by 4 bases; unmatched bases: 4. CDR1 and CDR2 (germline): DFQATT, SNEGSKA (reference sequence). As DNA, the CDR3 is TGCAGTGCTACCCCCGGGGGGTACGAGCAGTACGTC. Translating gives CSATPGGYEQYV.

This clonotype was detected a few times. This chain connects TRBV4-1 to TRBJ2-2; D may correspond to TRBD1 or TRBD2 (6 bases each). The CDR3 runs 14 residues. V was cut by 6 bases and J by 4 bases, with 12 bases left in between. CDR1 is MGHRA and CDR2 is YSYEKL in the germline V gene. DNA for the CDR3: TGCGCCAGCAGACAGGGAGGCAGCACCGGGGAGCTGTTTTTT. Protein: CASRQGGSTGELFF.

This clonotype was observed at least ten times. The V and J genes are TRBV7-2 and TRBJ1-1; D possibly corresponds to TRBD1 (5 bases). Germline CDR1 SGHTA, CDR2 FQGNSA. V was pared by 5 bases and J by 3 bases, with 10 bases between. The CDR3 is 13 residues long. DNA for the CDR3: TGTGCCAGCAGCCCAACGGGGGACACTGAAGCTTTCTTT. Its translation: CASSPTGDTEAFF.

V and J are TRBV2 and TRBJ1-2, with D possibly matching TRBD1 (5 bases). This CDR3 comprises 15 residues. Trimming took off 7 bases at V and 7 bases at J, with 22 bases between the two ends. Germline V gene sequence: CDR1 SNHLY, CDR2 FYNNEI. This CDR3 is CASISLPGPRGGYTF. The CDR3 DNA reads TGTGCCAGCATAAGTTTGCCGGGACCTCGGGGTGGCTACACCTTC. Full variable domain (remainder filled in from reference TRBV2 and TRBJ1-2): EPEVTQTPSHQVTQMGQEVILRCVPISNHLYFYWYRQILGQKVEFLVSFYNNEISEKSEIFDDQFSVERPDGSNFTLKIRSTKLEDSAMYFCASISLPGPRGGYTFGSGTRLTVV.

The chain employs TRBV5-1 and TRBJ2-7, with D possibly called TRBD1 or TRBD2 (5 bases each). Germline-derived CDR1 and CDR2 are SGHRS and YFSETQ. V lost 4 bases and J lost 3, with 20 bases in between. CDR3 length: 16 amino acids. The CDR3 DNA sequence: TGCGCCAGCAGCCTGGACATCCCGGGACCATTCTACGAGCAGTACTTC. It translates to CASSLDIPGPFYEQYF.

The V and J genes are TRBV6-1 and TRBJ1-2; D not certain. Trimming cost V 8 bases and J 2 bases, with 18 bases left between them. CDR1 is MNHNS and CDR2 is SASEGT in the germline V gene. The CDR3 extends over 15 amino acids. The CDR3 DNA reads as TGTGCCAGCGAACTTGAACAGAGATTAAACTATGGCTACACCTTC. Translation gives CASELEQRLNYGYTF.

The sample holds a few counts of this clonotype. The chain has TRBV20-1 and TRBJ2-5; tentatively, D is TRBD1 (5 bases). Germline-derived CDR1 and CDR2 are DFQATT and SNEGSKA (reference sequence). The V end lost 6 bases, the J end lost 3 bases, and 23 bases lay between the germline ends. The CDR3 runs to 16 residues. CDR3 in DNA: TGCAGTGCCAAACCGCTAAGGGGCAGCCCCAAAGAGACCCAGTACTTC. This encodes CSAKPLRGSPKETQYF.

The V gene is TRBV7-6, the J gene TRBJ2-5, with 7 bases that match TRBD1. Germline values: CDR1 SGHVS, CDR2 FNYEAQ. The CDR3 consists of 15 residues. Trimming removed 3 bases from V and 2 bases from J; junction bases left unmatched: 6. This chain's CDR3 is CASSFATGQQETQYF. Written as DNA, the CDR3 is TGTGCCAGCAGCTTTGCAACGGGACAGCAAGAGACCCAGTACTTC.

Only a few counts were recorded for this clonotype. The V and J genes are TRBV20-1 and TRBJ2-2, with 11 positions matching TRBD2. Germline V gene lookup returns CDR1 DFQATT and CDR2 SNEGSKA (reference sequence). Germline trimming cut 1 base from V and 0 bases from J; bases unmatched to any gene: 1. CDR3 size: 16 residues. The CDR3 DNA is TGCAGTGCTAGAGGACTAGCGGGGACGAACACCGGGGAGCTGTTTTTT. Protein sequence: CSARGLAGTNTGELFF.

The sample holds a few counts of this clonotype. The chain has TRBV5-1 and TRBJ2-7, with 8 nucleotides matching TRBD1. The V gene end was trimmed by 0 bases and the J gene end by 3 bases; junction bases not matched to a gene: 2. The germline CDR1 and CDR2 sequences are SGHRS and YFSETQ. The CDR3 spans 14 residues. The CDR3 DNA reads as TGCGCCAGCAGCTTGGGGGACAGGAACTACGAGCAGTACTTC. Its protein is CASSLGDRNYEQYF.

The genes are TRBV20-1 and TRBJ1-3; no definite D call. This CDR3 spans 13 amino acids. V was trimmed by 0 bases and J by 1 base, leaving 4 bases between them. Germline lookup yields CDR1 DFQATT and CDR2 SNEGSKA (reference sequence). In DNA, the CDR3 is TGCAGTGCTAGAGAGCTATCTGGAAACACCATATATTTT. It translates to CSARELSGNTIYF.

The chain has TRBV7-3 and TRBJ2-1; unclear D gene. Germline lookup yields CDR1 SGHTA and CDR2 FQGTGA. Deletions cut 1 base from V and 4 bases from J, with 17 bases between. This CDR3 comprises 17 residues. CDR3 sequence (DNA): TGTGCCAGCAGCTTAAGTATTTCTCTGGGCCCTTACAATGAGCAGTTCTTC. It codes for CASSLSISLGPYNEQFF.

The chain carries TRBV20-1 and TRBJ2-5, with 7 bases lining up with TRBD2. Per germline, CDR1 DFQATT and CDR2 SNEGSKA (reference sequence). This CDR3 has 14 residues. V lost 6 bases and J lost 6; bases outside the gene matches: 13. The CDR3 DNA sequence: TGCAGTGCGGAGCGGGGAGACTCCGACCAGACCCAGTACTTC. Its translation: CSAERGDSDQTQYF.

V is TRBV20-1 and J is TRBJ1-2, with 8 bases lining up with TRBD1. The CDR3 is made up of 13 amino acids. Germline V lookup: CDR1 DFQATT, CDR2 SNEGSKA (reference sequence). V dropped 6 bases and J dropped 7; count of bases not matched to a gene: 10. CDR3 in amino acids: CSAVSDRDSGYTF. DNA for the CDR3: TGCAGTGCCGTATCGGACAGGGATAGTGGCTACACCTTC.